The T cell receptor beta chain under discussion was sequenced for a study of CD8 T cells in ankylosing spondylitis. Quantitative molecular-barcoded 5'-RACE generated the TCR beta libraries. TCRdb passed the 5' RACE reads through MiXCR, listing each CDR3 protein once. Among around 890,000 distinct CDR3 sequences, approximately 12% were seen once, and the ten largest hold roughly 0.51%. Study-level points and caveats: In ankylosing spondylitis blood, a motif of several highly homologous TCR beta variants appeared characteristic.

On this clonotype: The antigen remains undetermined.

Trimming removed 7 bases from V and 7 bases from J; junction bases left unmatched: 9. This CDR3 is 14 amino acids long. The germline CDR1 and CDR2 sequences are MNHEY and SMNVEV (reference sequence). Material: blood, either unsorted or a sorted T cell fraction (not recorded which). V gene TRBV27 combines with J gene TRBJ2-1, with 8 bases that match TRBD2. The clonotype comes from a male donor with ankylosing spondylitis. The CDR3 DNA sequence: TGTGCCAGCAAACTAGCGGTTGGGTGGAATGAGCAGTTCTTC. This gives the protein CASKLAVGWNEQFF.